The rows below give T cell receptor beta chains drawn from one sample of a study of blood T cells in healthy people across ages. Via MiXCR, TCRdb re-called the 5' RACE reads, giving one row per CDR3 protein. The data show about 640,000 distinct CDR3 sequences, with around three fifths seen just once and approximately 40% held by the top ten. The sequencing sample was made of blood. The receptors shown here come from a man aged 55 to 70 in good health. Both conserved end residues are part of each CDR3. D genes are given only for firm matches. Rows give clone size only sometimes, using once, few, many, or a class for an expanded clone.

clone_size d_call j_call v_call cdr3_aa cdr3_nt
- TRBD2 TRBJ2-5 TRBV10-3 CAISSGTSGKETQYF TGTGCCATCAGCAGCGGGACTAGCGGGAAAGAGACCCAGTACTTC
- TRBD2 TRBJ2-1 TRBV10-1 CASSVAGGPHNEQFF TGCGCCAGCAGTGTGGCGGGGGGGCCACACAATGAGCAGTTCTTC
- - TRBJ1-1 TRBV10-3 CAISESTGLMNTEAFF TGTGCCATCAGTGAGAGTACAGGGCTCATGAACACTGAAGCTTTCTTT
- TRBD1 TRBJ1-6 TRBV25-1 CASSEATGANSPLHF TGTGCCAGCAGTGAAGCGACAGGGGCTAATTCACCCCTCCACTTT
few TRBD1 TRBJ2-7 TRBV3-1 CASSPDREVNEQYF TGTGCCAGCAGCCCCGACAGGGAAGTCAACGAGCAGTACTTC
- TRBD2 TRBJ2-7 TRBV7-9 CASSSPSGGVYEQYF TGTGCCAGCAGCTCCCCTAGCGGGGGTGTCTACGAGCAGTACTTC
- - TRBJ2-1 TRBV7-2 CASSLGAVRSRGNEQFF TGTGCCAGCAGCTTAGGAGCGGTCCGCTCTAGGGGAAATGAGCAGTTCTTC
- - TRBJ2-5 TRBV12-3/TRBV12-4 CASSPTPGPEGTQYF TGTGCCAGCAGTCCAACGCCGGGCCCCGAGGGGACCCAGTACTTC
- - TRBJ1-6 TRBV4-1 CASSQTLTDSSYNSPLHF TGCGCCAGCAGCCAGACTCTTACGGACAGCTCCTATAATTCACCCCTCCACTTT
- TRBD1 TRBJ2-7 TRBV28 CASSFWDSPHEQYF TGTGCCAGCAGTTTCTGGGACAGTCCCCACGAGCAGTACTTC
- - TRBJ2-6 TRBV11-2 CASSQWGPGSGANVLTF TGTGCCAGCAGCCAGTGGGGTCCGGGCTCTGGGGCCAACGTCCTGACTTTC
- TRBD1 TRBJ2-4 TRBV20-1 CSARPGQGQNIQYF TGCAGTGCTAGGCCGGGACAGGGACAAAACATTCAGTACTTC
- TRBD2 TRBJ2-1 TRBV29-1 CSASQLAGGYNEQFF TGCAGCGCTTCTCAACTAGCGGGGGGATACAATGAGCAGTTCTTC
- TRBD2 TRBJ2-5 TRBV4-2 CASAGTSGGWETQYF TGTGCCAGCGCCGGGACTAGCGGGGGTTGGGAGACCCAGTACTTC
- TRBD1 TRBJ1-6 TRBV6-5 CASSYDTGGLSSYNSPLHF TGTGCCAGCAGTTACGACACAGGGGGCCTTAGCTCCTATAATTCACCCCTCCACTTT
- - TRBJ1-1 TRBV7-9 CASSFDTFGDTEAFF TGTGCCAGCAGCTTTGATACGTTCGGGGACACTGAAGCTTTCTTT
- - TRBJ1-1 TRBV28 CATRRGLDTEAFF TGTGCCACCCGTCGGGGGCTGGACACTGAAGCTTTCTTT
- - TRBJ1-1 TRBV6-1 CASLQDLSTEAFF TGTGCCAGTTTACAGGACTTATCCACTGAAGCTTTCTTT
- - TRBJ2-3 TRBV7-2 CASSLPSPGPSTDTQYF TGTGCCAGCAGCTTACCTTCTCCCGGTCCTAGCACAGATACGCAGTATTTT
few - TRBJ2-4 TRBV5-1 CASSFTGSENIQYF TGCGCCAGCAGCTTTACAGGGTCGGAAAACATTCAGTACTTC
- - TRBJ2-3 TRBV7-9 CASSLDKSTDTQYF TGTGCCAGCAGCTTAGATAAGAGCACAGATACGCAGTATTTT
- - TRBJ2-3 TRBV12-3/TRBV12-4 CASSLGERSDTQYF TGTGCCAGCAGTTTAGGGGAACGGTCAGATACGCAGTATTTT
few - TRBJ2-5 TRBV7-2 CASSSRSGTETQYF TGTGCCAGCAGCTCTAGGTCAGGGACTGAGACCCAGTACTTC
- - TRBJ2-3 TRBV11-2 CASSLGGGPTDTQYF TGTGCCAGCAGCTTGGGGGGGGGGCCGACAGATACGCAGTATTTT
few TRBD1 TRBJ2-5 TRBV29-1 CSVRTGGNQETQYF TGCAGCGTTAGGACAGGGGGCAACCAAGAGACCCAGTACTTC
- TRBD1 TRBJ2-7 TRBV6-6 CASSPLDRGSSYEQYF TGTGCCAGCAGTCCCCTCGACAGGGGGAGCTCCTACGAGCAGTACTTC
- - TRBJ2-3 TRBV20-1 CSARGRGAQYF TGCAGTGCTAGGGGACGGGGGGCCCAGTATTTT
- - TRBJ2-6 TRBV3-1 CASSRDHSGANVLTF TGTGCCAGCAGCCGGGACCACTCTGGGGCCAACGTCCTGACTTTC
once TRBD1 TRBJ2-3 TRBV5-1 CASSPEGGRKDTQYF TGCGCCAGCAGCCCGGAAGGGGGCAGGAAAGATACGCAGTATTTT
few TRBD2 TRBJ2-2 TRBV20-1 CSAKSPSGDWSGELFF TGCAGTGCTAAGTCCCCTAGCGGGGATTGGTCCGGGGAGCTGTTTTTT
- - TRBJ2-3 TRBV5-1 CASSSDGGPDTQYF TGCGCCAGCAGCTCCGATGGGGGGCCAGATACGCAGTATTTT
- - TRBJ2-1 TRBV25-1 CATAEAHYNEQFF TGTGCCACTGCGGAGGCCCACTACAATGAGCAGTTCTTC
few - TRBJ2-5 TRBV5-1 CASSLEAGETQYF TGCGCCAGCAGCTTGGAGGCGGGGGAGACCCAGTACTTC
- TRBD2 TRBJ2-1 TRBV20-1 CSARDVSSGENNEQFF TGCAGTGCTAGAGATGTCTCTAGCGGGGAAAACAATGAGCAGTTCTTC
few TRBD1 TRBJ2-6 TRBV12-3/TRBV12-4 CASSRPGQGSGANVLTF TGTGCCAGCAGCCGACCGGGACAGGGCTCTGGGGCCAACGTCCTGACTTTC
- - TRBJ1-5 TRBV20-1 CSARDGQGDQPQHF TGCAGTGCTAGAGATGGACAAGGAGATCAGCCCCAGCATTTT
- TRBD2 TRBJ2-5 TRBV12-3/TRBV12-4 CASRTSGGIETQYF TGTGCCAGCAGGACTAGCGGGGGGATTGAGACCCAGTACTTC
- TRBD2 TRBJ2-3 TRBV28 CASSSGGSTDTQYF TGTGCCAGCAGTTCCGGGGGGAGCACAGATACGCAGTATTTT
- - TRBJ2-5 TRBV4-1 CASSQEWGSETQYF TGCGCCAGCAGCCAAGAGTGGGGCTCGGAGACCCAGTACTTC
few - TRBJ2-1 TRBV9 CASSVALAGTGDNEQFF TGTGCCAGCAGCGTAGCCCTAGCGGGGACAGGGGACAATGAGCAGTTCTTC
few TRBD2 TRBJ2-7 TRBV9 CASSVAPGGEQYF TGTGCCAGCAGCGTAGCTCCGGGGGGCGAGCAGTACTTC
few TRBD2 TRBJ2-5 TRBV5-1 CASRVGGAGAETQYF TGCGCCAGCCGAGTCGGGGGAGCGGGGGCTGAGACCCAGTACTTC
- - TRBJ2-5 TRBV5-1 CASSQGAGYQETQYF TGCGCCAGCAGCCAAGGGGCAGGGTACCAAGAGACCCAGTACTTC
- TRBD2 TRBJ2-3 TRBV6-5 CASKRGKEDTQYF TGTGCCAGCAAGCGGGGGAAGGAGGATACGCAGTATTTT
few TRBD1 TRBJ2-5 TRBV5-1 CASSMGQGFQETQYF TGCGCCAGCAGCATGGGACAGGGGTTCCAGGAGACCCAGTACTTC
few TRBD1 TRBJ2-7 TRBV20-1 CSATGQARFYEQYF TGCAGTGCTACAGGACAGGCTCGATTTTACGAGCAGTACTTC
few - TRBJ2-5 TRBV7-9 CASSPLTGAIETQYF TGTGCCAGCAGCCCACTGACCGGGGCGATTGAGACCCAGTACTTC
- - TRBJ1-6 TRBV11-2 CASSLGVGQKNPPLHF TGTGCCAGCAGCTTAGGAGTTGGACAGAAAAATCCACCCCTCCACTTT
- - TRBJ2-1 TRBV4-1 CASSQDTRTEQFF TGCGCCAGCAGCCAAGATACCAGGACTGAGCAGTTCTTC
- TRBD2 TRBJ2-1 TRBV7-9 CASSFTHIGGAMNEQFF TGTGCCAGCAGCTTTACCCACATCGGGGGGGCTATGAATGAGCAGTTCTTC
- - TRBJ2-3 TRBV25-1 CASPELYF TGTGCCAGCCCCGAACTGTATTTT
- - TRBJ1-2 TRBV2 CASSWGSDGYTF TGTGCCAGCAGCTGGGGATCCGATGGCTACACCTTC
- - TRBJ2-3 TRBV9 CASTAYRGRYTDTQYF TGTGCCAGCACCGCTTATCGGGGGAGATACACAGATACGCAGTATTTT
once - TRBJ2-3 TRBV11-2 CASSPGPGLDTQYF TGTGCCAGCAGCCCCGGGCCCGGGTTGGATACGCAGTATTTT